These 29 T cell receptor beta chains were sequenced from one sample in a study of cytomegalovirus exposure and HLA in healthy donors. The PCR employed 60 Vbeta primers together with 13 Jbeta primers. Assay: immunoSEQ multiplex PCR; the TCRdb copy retains only in-frame clones and omits some. The sample has about 78,000 clones, approximately 84% seen once. Material: PBMCs. These receptors were taken from a woman aged 45-65 years in good health and CMV-seronegative.

This clone was recorded once. The chain combines TRBV30 with TRBJ1-2; D is possibly TRBD1 (5 bases). CDR3 length: 12 residues. V was pared by 0 bases and J by 8 bases, with 10 bases between. Germline V CDR1 and CDR2: GTSNPN, SVGIG (reference sequence). The chain's CDR3 is CAWSVGRGGYTF. The CDR3 bases are TGTGCCTGGAGTGTAGGAAGGGGCGGCTACACCTTC.

V usage is TRBV2 and J usage is TRBJ1-4, with 7 nucleotides matching TRBD1. The CDR3 length is 15 residues. V lost 8 bases, J lost 1 base, and 7 bases stayed unmatched. The V gene's germline CDR1 is SNHLY and CDR2 FYNNEI. CDR3 region: CASGLGGETNEKLFF. The CDR3 nucleotides are TGTGCCAGCGGCCTAGGGGGCGAAACTAATGAAAAACTGTTTTTT.

This clone was seen more than once but under ten times. This sequence joins TRBV4-3 and TRBJ1-1; TRBD1 aligns across 7 bases. The CDR3 runs 12 residues. Germline V gene data show CDR1 as LGHNA and CDR2 as YSLEER. The junction had 5 bases not matched to a gene; V was cut back by 6 bases and J by 7 bases. CDR3 coding DNA: TGCGCCAGCAGTAGCAGGGGGTGTGAAGCTTTCTTT. It specifies CASSSRGCEAFF.

This sequence joins TRBV15 and TRBJ1-5; TRBD1 matches at 8 bases. CDR3 length: 15 amino acids. CDR1 is LNHNV, CDR2 YYDKDF, per germline (reference sequence). The trim removed 3 bases at V and 6 bases at J, leaving 7 bases unmatched. CDR3 sequence: CATSSDGQGLQPQHF. CDR3 DNA sequence: TGTGCCACCAGCAGTGATGGACAGGGACTTCAGCCCCAGCATTTT.

Only one count was recorded for this clone. V is TRBV5-1 and J is TRBJ2-1; 8 bases align to TRBD1. The V and J ends lost 1 base and 7 bases, in that order; junction bases with no gene match: 1. Per the germline V gene, CDR1 is SGHRS and CDR2 is YFSETQ. CDR3 size: 13 residues. CDR3 loop: CASSLYRGNEQFF. In DNA form, the CDR3 reads TGCGCCAGCAGCTTGTACAGGGGGAATGAGCAGTTCTTC.

The chain has TRBV6-5 and TRBJ2-7, with D perhaps TRBD2 (5 bases). The germline V and J ends were trimmed by 2 bases and 7 bases, with 12 bases remaining between them. This CDR3 spans 13 amino acids. Germline CDR1 reads MNHEY; CDR2 reads SVGAGI. The CDR3 reads CASSYPTGSEQYF. The CDR3 nucleotides read TGTGCCAGCAGTTACCCCACGGGGTCGGAGCAGTACTTC.

This chain uses TRBV6-6 with TRBJ1-4; tentatively, D is TRBD1 (5 bases). The CDR3 runs to 14 residues. V was trimmed by 2 bases and J by 7 bases, leaving 11 bases between them. The germline gives CDR1 MNHNY, CDR2 SVGAGI (reference sequence). CDR3 amino acids: CASSYGGGGEKLFF. The CDR3 bases are TGTGCCAGCAGTTACGGTGGGGGGGGTGAAAAACTGTTTTTT.

The chain's CDR3 is CAISERDSEETQYF. The CDR3 region has the DNA TGTGCCATCAGCGAACGGGACAGCGAAGAGACCCAGTACTTC. The chain employs TRBV10-3 and TRBJ2-5; TRBD1 matches at 7 bases. This CDR3 spans 14 amino acids. J lost 3 bases, V lost 6 bases, and 7 bases had no gene match. Germline loops: CDR1 ENHRY, CDR2 SYGVKD.

This sequence joins TRBV28 and TRBJ2-5; tentative D call: TRBD1 (5 bases). Looked up from germline, CDR1 is MDHEN and CDR2 is SYDVKM. The CDR3 spans 13 residues. Trimming shortened V by 2 bases and J by 4 bases, and 8 bases separated the two germline ends. The CDR3 here is CASSLVQGETQYF. The CDR3 DNA reads TGTGCCAGCAGTTTAGTGCAGGGAGAGACCCAGTACTTC.

This chain links TRBV5-1 with TRBJ2-1; TRBD1 agrees at 7 bases. Germline V gene lookup returns CDR1 SGHRS and CDR2 YFSETQ. The CDR3 is 16 amino acids. The trim removed 4 bases at V and 0 bases at J, leaving 7 bases unmatched. CDR3 loop: CASSNNRGPSYNEQFF. As DNA, the CDR3 is TGCGCCAGCAGCAATAACAGGGGCCCCTCCTACAATGAGCAGTTCTTC.

This clone was seen more than once but under ten times. This chain links TRBV28 with TRBJ2-7; 8 bases match TRBD1. From germline, CDR1 is MDHEN and CDR2 SYDVKM. V trimming: 5 bases; J trimming: 3 bases; junction bases outside the gene matches: 12. This CDR3 contains 16 residues. Here the CDR3 reads CASSPVPWTGNYEQYF. The CDR3 bases are TGTGCCAGCAGTCCGGTTCCATGGACAGGGAACTACGAGCAGTACTTC.

The J gene is TRBJ2-1, the V gene TRBV4-1, with 7 bases matching TRBD2. Trimming at V came to 1 base and at J to 3 bases, leaving 3 bases not matched to a gene. The CDR3 is made up of 15 amino acids. CDR1 is MGHRA and CDR2 is YSYEKL in the germline V gene. The CDR3, as DNA: TGCGCCAGCAGCCAAGGGGCTAGCGGCTACAATGAGCAGTTCTTC. Protein: CASSQGASGYNEQFF.

The chain is built from TRBV6-5 and TRBJ2-7; 9 nucleotides match TRBD2. The length of the CDR3 is 15 residues. Germline V gene lookup returns CDR1 MNHEY and CDR2 SVGAGI. Unmatched junction bases numbered 7, after V lost 4 bases and J lost 3 bases. CDR3 nucleotides: TGTGCCAGCAGTTCCCTGACTAGCGGTCTCTACGAGCAGTACTTC. Amino acids: CASSSLTSGLYEQYF.

This clone has just one count. The chain combines TRBV10-3 with TRBJ1-3; 8 bases align to TRBD1. The CDR3 has 13 residues. Germline assignment: CDR1 ENHRY and CDR2 SYGVKD. V was pared by 8 bases and J by 2 bases, with 2 bases of the junction left unmatched. CDR3 DNA: TGTGCCATCTTCAGGGGGCCTGGAAACACCATATATTTT. This encodes CAIFRGPGNTIYF.

This clone was recorded a few times. The chain links TRBV19 to TRBJ2-7, with a possible D match to TRBD2 (7 bases). Germline values: CDR1 LNHDA, CDR2 SQIVND (reference sequence). The CDR3 spans 14 residues. V gave up 6 bases and J gave up 4 bases, with 16 bases separating them. The CDR3 spells CASSGGPAFYEQYF. In nucleotides, the CDR3 is TGTGCCAGTAGCGGGGGGCCAGCCTTTTACGAGCAGTACTTC.

This clone occurred a few times. The chain joins TRBV7-6 to TRBJ2-2; D is undetermined. The germline V gene encodes CDR1 SGHVS and CDR2 FNYEAQ. Trimming shortened V by 5 bases and J by 5 bases, and 12 bases separated the two germline ends. This CDR3 has 14 amino acids. The CDR3 protein is CASSLLEATGELFF. The CDR3 DNA reads as TGTGCCAGCAGCCTCCTAGAGGCTACCGGGGAGCTGTTTTTT.

This sequence joins TRBV5-5 and TRBJ2-5; no definite D call. This CDR3 has 16 amino acids. Trimming left V 0 bases short and J 3 bases short, with 15 bases between. CDR1 and CDR2 from the germline V gene are SGHKS and YYEKEE (reference sequence). Here the CDR3 DNA reads TGTGCCAGCAGCTTGGGAGCCCCAGGAACAAAAGAGACCCAGTACTTC. Translation gives CASSLGAPGTKETQYF.

This rearrangement joins TRBV4-1 to TRBJ1-5, with TRBD1 matching over 7 bases. Germline trimming cut 3 bases from V and 3 bases from J; bases unmatched to any gene: 5. The CDR3 sequence is 15 residues long. Germline assignment: CDR1 MGHRA and CDR2 YSYEKL. The DNA for the CDR3 is TGCGCCAGCAGCCAGAACAGGGGATACAATCAGCCCCAGCATTTT. Its protein product is CASSQNRGYNQPQHF.

CDR3 bases: TGTGCCAGCAGCTTGGAGCAGGATTACAATCAGCCCCAGCATTTT. Residues: CASSLEQDYNQPQHF. The V and J genes are TRBV5-8 and TRBJ1-5; D uncertain. Germline lookup yields CDR1 SGHTS and CDR2 YDEGEE. This CDR3 contains 15 residues. With 0 bases removed from V and 3 bases from J, the gap between germline ends came to 10 bases.

The chain is built from TRBV7-8 and TRBJ2-5, with D perhaps TRBD1 (6 bases). This CDR3 region has 14 residues. V gave up 4 bases and J gave up 2 bases, with 11 bases separating them. Germline V lookup: CDR1 SGHVS, CDR2 FQNEAQ. The DNA for the CDR3 is TGTGCCAGCAGCTCGATCGGACAGCAAGAGACCCAGTACTTC. Protein sequence: CASSSIGQQETQYF.

This chain's CDR3 is CASCRTSGSYNEQFF. CDR3 in DNA: TGCGCCAGCTGTCGGACTAGCGGCTCCTACAATGAGCAGTTCTTC. The chain is built from TRBV5-1 and TRBJ2-1; the match to TRBD2 covers 10 bases. V lost 7 bases, J lost 0 bases, and 4 bases stayed unmatched. Germline CDR1 SGHRS, CDR2 YFSETQ. The CDR3 runs to 15 residues.

V is TRBV29-1 and J is TRBJ2-1; TRBD1 agrees at 8 bases. Germline trimming cut 8 bases from V and 10 bases from J; bases unmatched to any gene: 13. The CDR3 totals 13 residues. Germline V gene sequence: CDR1 SQVTM, CDR2 ANQGSEA. CDR3 protein: CSLSGGHLQEQFF. CDR3 coding DNA: TGCAGCCTCTCAGGGGGCCACCTCCAGGAGCAGTTCTTC.

The chain uses TRBV28 and TRBJ2-2; D gene ambiguous. Germline CDR1 MDHEN, CDR2 SYDVKM. V was cut by 4 bases and J by 5 bases, with 8 bases left in between. The CDR3 loop spans 13 amino acids. CDR3: CASSYFGTGELFF. The CDR3, as DNA: TGTGCCAGCAGTTATTTCGGGACCGGGGAGCTGTTTTTT.

This clone occurred once. The V gene is TRBV5-4, the J gene TRBJ1-4; a weak D match, TRBD1 (6 bases). Germline V lookup: CDR1 SGHNT, CDR2 YYREEE (reference sequence). Trimming removed 0 bases at V and 6 bases at J, with 9 bases between. The CDR3 length is 14 residues. This chain's CDR3 is CASSLAGVDEKLFF. DNA for the CDR3: TGTGCCAGCAGCTTGGCAGGGGTTGATGAAAAACTGTTTTTT.

The chain couples TRBV25-1 to TRBJ1-1; 7 positions agree with TRBD1. The trim removed 2 bases at V and 11 bases at J, leaving 2 bases unmatched. The CDR3 covers 11 residues. From germline, CDR1 is MGHDK and CDR2 SYGVNS. For the CDR3, the DNA is TGTGCCAGCAGTGAAGTGGGACAGGCTTTCTTT. Protein: CASSEVGQAFF.

This chain uses TRBV19 with TRBJ1-1, with 8 bases aligning to TRBD1. The CDR3 runs 14 residues. Germline V gives CDR1 LNHDA, CDR2 SQIVND (reference sequence). V lost 2 bases, J lost 1 base, and 0 bases stayed unmatched. CDR3 amino acids: CASSITGGNTEAFF. As DNA, the CDR3 is TGTGCCAGTAGTATAACAGGGGGGAACACTGAAGCTTTCTTT.

J is TRBJ2-7 and V is TRBV30, with D uncertain. Per the germline V gene, CDR1 is GTSNPN and CDR2 is SVGIG (reference sequence). V lost 0 bases and J 3 bases, leaving 12 bases between the germline ends. This CDR3 has 14 residues. CDR3 bases: TGTGCCTGGAGTGTAGGTGCCCAGAACTACGAGCAGTACGTC. Encoded protein: CAWSVGAQNYEQYV.

Notes on this clone: The junction departs from germline at one end; a sequencing error may be responsible. The chain uses TRBV7-7 and TRBJ2-5; tentatively, D is TRBD2 (6 bases). Germline CDR1 is SSHAT and CDR2 is FNYEAQ (reference sequence). This CDR3 has 15 residues. CDR3 loop: CASSSGLADQETQYF. CDR3 in DNA: TGTGCTAGCAGCTCTGGGTTAGCGGACCAAGAGACCCAGTACTTC.

The rearrangement uses TRBV6-1 and TRBJ2-5, with D perhaps matching TRBD1 (6 bases). Trimming cost V 3 bases and J 4 bases, with 9 bases left between them. The germline gives CDR1 MNHNS, CDR2 SASEGT. The CDR3 spans 13 residues. The CDR3 reads CASSDLQGETQYF. The CDR3 region has the DNA TGTGCCAGCAGTGACTTACAGGGAGAGACCCAGTACTTC.